At least ten counts were recorded for the clone carrying this TCR beta chain. The target antigen is unknown. TCRdb re-derived calls from the multiplex PCR reads in MiXCR, one entry per CDR3 protein. The data show fewer than 85,000 distinct CDR3 sequences, roughly 20% seen once. Germline V lookup: CDR1 KGHDR, CDR2 SFDVKD. CDR3 length: 15 amino acids. The ends lost 2 bases at V and 4 bases at J; junction bases unmatched: 4. The sample originates from a study of breast tumors, draining lymph nodes, adjacent tissues. Study results and caveats: The lymph node origin of tumor T cells was framed as consistent with a hypothesis, not demonstrated. Findings are consistent with lymph node origin and intratumoral expansion of most tumor T cells. Luminal-like breast cancer showed significantly greater tumor-nontumor repertoire similarity than basal-like breast cancer did. Tumor repertoires ranked between lymph nodes and nontumor tissue in diversity, with V and J gene preferences.

The lymph nodes were axillary draining lymph nodes from breast cancer patients. The chain combines TRBV24-1 with TRBJ1-2, with TRBD1 identical over 9 bases. Specimen: axillary lymph node tissue. The sequence was collected from a female donor with breast cancer. Some clones in this sample may be carry-over from other donors' samples. The CDR3 protein is CATSDSKQGAYGYTF. CDR3 DNA sequence: TGTGCCACCAGTGATTCGAAACAGGGGGCCTATGGCTACACCTTC.